The 20 T cell receptor beta chains below were found in one sample sequenced in a study of blood T cell repertoires in COVID-19. This table comes from immunoSEQ multiplex PCR, and its TCRdb copy is limited to in-frame clones, with some not included. The sample gives around 150,000 clones, roughly 80% of which show up once; roughly 8.3% is in the top ten. What was sequenced was peripheral blood. The receptors were sampled from a man in his sixties with acute or convalescent COVID-19.

V gene TRBV25-1 combines with J gene TRBJ1-4; D perhaps matches TRBD1 (5 bases). Looked up from germline, CDR1 is MGHDK and CDR2 is SYGVNS. This CDR3 has 17 residues. Trimming cost V 2 bases and J 2 bases, with 15 bases left between them. The CDR3 coding sequence is TGTGCCAGCAGTGAAGGTTTAGGAGGGGAGACTAATGAAAAACTGTTTTTT. This codes for CASSEGLGGETNEKLFF.

This chain links TRBV12-3 or TRBV12-4 with TRBJ1-2; D not resolved. This CDR3 has 11 residues. V lost 5 bases to trimming and J lost 7 bases, with 8 bases between them. CDR3 in DNA: TGTGCCAGCAGTGGGAGGGCTGGCTACACCTTC. Its protein is CASSGRAGYTF.

In its sample, this clone was seen once. The V gene is TRBV12-3 or TRBV12-4, the J gene TRBJ1-1, with D maybe TRBD1 (6 bases). The CDR3 contains 13 residues. The V end was cut by 5 bases, the J end by 4 bases, with 11 bases between. The CDR3 protein is CASSPQGFTEAFF. The CDR3 DNA reads as TGTGCCAGCAGTCCTCAGGGGTTCACTGAAGCTTTCTTT.

The gene calls are TRBV19 and TRBJ1-1, with 7 bases that match TRBD1. The CDR3 is 15 amino acids. With 2 bases clipped from V and 4 bases from J, the junction kept 7 bases outside the gene matches. Germline lookup yields CDR1 LNHDA and CDR2 SQIVND (reference sequence). For the CDR3, the DNA is TGTGCCAGTAGTATAATTTGGCAGGGGGGCACTGAAGCTTTCTTT. This sequence encodes CASSIIWQGGTEAFF. The complete variable domain, with remaining parts taken from reference TRBV19 and TRBJ1-1, reads DGGITQSPKYLFRKEGQNVTLSCEQNLNHDAMYWYRQDPGQGLRLIYYSQIVNDFQKGDIAEGYSVSREKKESFPLTVTSAQKNPTAFYLCASSIIWQGGTEAFFGQGTRLTVV.

This clone has more than one count but fewer than ten. V and J are TRBV5-1 and TRBJ1-1; 7 positions match TRBD1. Germline V gene data show CDR1 as SGHRS and CDR2 as YFSETQ. V was pared by 4 bases and J by 7 bases, with 13 bases of the junction left unmatched. CDR3 size: 15 residues. The CDR3 bases are TGCGCCAGCAGCCCGCCAGGCAGGGGGATCGGTGAAGCTTTCTTT. It encodes CASSPPGRGIGEAFF.

V and J are TRBV5-1 and TRBJ2-2, with 12 nucleotides matching TRBD1. The CDR3 loop spans 17 amino acids. With V trimmed by 3 bases and J by 3 bases, 6 bases remained unmatched. Germline lookup yields CDR1 SGHRS and CDR2 YFSETQ. The CDR3 DNA sequence: TGCGCCAGCAGCTGGGCCGGGACAGGGGGCTACACCGGGGAGCTGTTTTTT. Protein: CASSWAGTGGYTGELFF.

This clone has only one observation. The chain combines TRBV4-3 with TRBJ2-7; possibly TRBD1 for D (5 bases). Per the germline V gene, CDR1 is LGHNA and CDR2 is YSLEER. V was cut by 0 bases and J by 2 bases, with 8 bases left in between. The CDR3 consists of 14 residues. This CDR3 is CASSQDKGTYEQYF. CDR3 bases: TGCGCCAGCAGCCAAGATAAGGGGACCTACGAGCAGTACTTC.

The gene calls are TRBV29-1 and TRBJ1-2, with D possibly matching TRBD1 (5 bases). The CDR3 totals 13 residues. Trimming left V 4 bases short and J 4 bases short, with 13 bases between. CDR1 is SQVTM and CDR2 is ANQGSEA in the germline V gene. CDR3 coding DNA: TGCAGCGTTGTCGGGGGAGTTCCCTATGGCTACACCTTC. Translating it yields CSVVGGVPYGYTF.

The genes are TRBV5-1 and TRBJ2-5; 15 nucleotides match TRBD2. CDR1 and CDR2 (germline): SGHRS, YFSETQ. The V gene end was trimmed by 6 bases and the J gene end by 1 base; junction bases not matched to a gene: 7. The CDR3 consists of 17 residues. CDR3 sequence: CASKGTSGGPGQETQYF. CDR3 bases: TGCGCCAGCAAGGGGACTAGCGGGGGGCCGGGCCAAGAGACCCAGTACTTC.

The chain employs TRBV6-5 and TRBJ2-5; 11 positions agree with TRBD1. Trimming removed 6 bases from V and 5 bases from J; junction bases left unmatched: 5. Germline assignment: CDR1 MNHEY and CDR2 SVGAGI. This CDR3 region has 14 residues. CDR3 amino acids: CASSWGTGGETQYF. The CDR3 bases are TGTGCCAGCAGCTGGGGGACAGGGGGGGAGACCCAGTACTTC.

The chain carries TRBV27 and TRBJ2-5; no clear D gene. This CDR3 is built from 14 residues. V dropped 6 bases and J dropped 2 bases, with 13 bases sitting between them. Germline V lookup: CDR1 MNHEY, CDR2 SMNVEV (reference sequence). Here the CDR3 DNA reads TGTGCCAGCAGCCCCTCACAACCACAAGAGACCCAGTACTTC. This gives the protein CASSPSQPQETQYF.

This sequence joins TRBV5-1 and TRBJ1-2, with 7 nucleotides matching TRBD1. Germline lookup yields CDR1 SGHRS and CDR2 YFSETQ. This CDR3 is 14 amino acids long. V was clipped by 2 bases and J by 7 bases; unmatched bases: 8. The CDR3 DNA reads as TGCGCCAGCAGCTTAGATACAGGGGATGCTGGCTACACCTTC. It translates to CASSLDTGDAGYTF.

V and J are TRBV11-1 and TRBJ2-7; D perhaps matches TRBD2 (6 bases). The V end lost 3 bases, the J end lost 0 bases, and 15 bases lay between the germline ends. The CDR3 covers 16 residues. Germline V gives CDR1 SGHAT, CDR2 FQDESV (reference sequence). CDR3 sequence: CASSFSAGPSSYEQYF. CDR3 DNA: TGTGCCAGCAGCTTTTCCGCGGGGCCTAGCTCCTACGAGCAGTACTTC.

The chain uses TRBV7-2 and TRBJ2-7, with TRBD1 matching over 10 bases. This CDR3 comprises 14 residues. V lost 5 bases and J lost 2; bases outside the gene matches: 3. Germline CDR1 is SGHTA and CDR2 is FQGNSA. The CDR3 region has the DNA TGTGCCAGCAGCCCGGGACAGGGGCCCTACGAGCAGTACTTC. Amino acid sequence: CASSPGQGPYEQYF.

A word on this clone: Additional DNA sequences in this sample encode the identical CDR3. V gene TRBV19 combines with J gene TRBJ2-7; TRBD1 is a possible D gene (5 bases). Germline CDR1 is LNHDA and CDR2 is SQIVND (reference sequence). This CDR3 is built from 13 residues. Between the trimmed V and J ends, which lost 1 base and 7 bases, there was a span of 11 bases. In nucleotides, the CDR3 is TGTGCCAGTAGTATAGGCCAGGGTGGTGAGCAGTACTTC. Amino acid sequence: CASSIGQGGEQYF. Drawing the rest from reference TRBV19 and TRBJ2-7, the complete variable domain is DGGITQSPKYLFRKEGQNVTLSCEQNLNHDAMYWYRQDPGQGLRLIYYSQIVNDFQKGDIAEGYSVSREKKESFPLTVTSAQKNPTAFYLCASSIGQGGEQYFGPGTRLTVT.

This clone was detected once. V is TRBV6-2 or TRBV6-3 and J is TRBJ2-3; perhaps TRBD2 as D (6 bases). The CDR3 totals 14 residues. V gave up 1 base and J gave up 5 bases, with 10 bases separating them. Germline V gives CDR1 MNHEY, CDR2 SVGEGT. CDR3 coding DNA: TGTGCCAGCAGTTACTTGGAGGGAGGAGATACGCAGTATTTT. Its protein product is CASSYLEGGDTQYF.

In nucleotides, the CDR3 is TGTGCCAGCAGCACAAGGACAGGGGGCGCGACTGGCTACACCTTC. Protein: CASSTRTGGATGYTF. The chain links TRBV7-8 to TRBJ1-2; TRBD1 agrees at 11 bases. The CDR3 loop spans 15 amino acids. The V gene's germline CDR1 is SGHVS and CDR2 FQNEAQ. The J segment lost 7 bases and the V segment lost 5 bases, leaving 9 bases of the junction unmatched.

This clone was detected only once. The gene calls are TRBV24-1 and TRBJ1-2; TRBD1 matches at 11 bases. The length of the CDR3 is 17 residues. Germline values: CDR1 KGHDR, CDR2 SFDVKD. V shed 7 bases and J 3 bases; nucleotides not matched to a gene: 12. The CDR3 DNA is TGTGCCACCAGCGCGCCAACCGCGGGACAGGGGGACTATGGCTACACCTTC. Translation: CATSAPTAGQGDYGYTF.

V usage is TRBV4-3 and J usage is TRBJ2-2; 7 bases match TRBD2. The CDR3 sequence is 16 residues long. J gave up 6 bases and V 4 bases, and 11 bases lay outside the gene matches. CDR1 and CDR2 from the germline V gene are LGHNA and YSLEER. This CDR3 is CASSRDSTSRAGELFF. In nucleotides, the CDR3 is TGCGCCAGCAGCCGCGACTCGACTAGCAGGGCCGGGGAGCTGTTTTTT.

The rearrangement uses TRBV14 and TRBJ2-1, with a tentative D call TRBD1 (5 bases). Germline V gives CDR1 SGHDN, CDR2 FVKESK. The CDR3 is 15 residues long. Trimming removed 3 bases from V and 2 bases from J, with 11 bases in between. The CDR3 DNA reads TGTGCCAGCAGCCACCTCAGGGCTCCCTACAATGAGCAGTTCTTC. Translated: CASSHLRAPYNEQFF.